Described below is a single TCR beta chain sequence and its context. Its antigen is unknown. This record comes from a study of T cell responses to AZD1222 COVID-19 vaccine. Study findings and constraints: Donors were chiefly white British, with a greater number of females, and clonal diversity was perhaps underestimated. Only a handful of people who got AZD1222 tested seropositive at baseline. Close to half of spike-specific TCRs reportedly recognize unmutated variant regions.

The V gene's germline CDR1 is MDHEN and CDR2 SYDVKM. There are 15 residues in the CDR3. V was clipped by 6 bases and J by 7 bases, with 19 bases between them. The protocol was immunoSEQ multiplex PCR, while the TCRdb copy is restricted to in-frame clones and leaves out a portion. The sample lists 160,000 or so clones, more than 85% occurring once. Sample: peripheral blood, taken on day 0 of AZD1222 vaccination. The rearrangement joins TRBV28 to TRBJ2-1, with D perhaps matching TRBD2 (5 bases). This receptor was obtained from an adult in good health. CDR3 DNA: TGTGCCAGCAGCTTAAGCGGCGTGGGTTCTAATGAGCAGTTCTTC. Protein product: CASSLSGVGSNEQFF.